This TCR beta chain was observed in a study of human T cells and chemical hapten exposure. In this sample, this clonotype turned up a few times. Time point reported: healthy volunteer bleed at 6 weeks. Before extraction, the whole blood was not fractionated, and total RNA was taken from it. CDR1 is MNHEY, CDR2 SMNVEV, per germline (reference sequence). CDR3 length: 15 amino acids. The V and J ends lost 0 bases and 5 bases respectively, with 11 bases between them. TCRdb passed the RACE reads through MiXCR, listing each CDR3 protein once. Among about 79,000 distinct CDR3 sequences listed, around 8.7% were seen once.

The sample was whole blood. The sequence was collected from a male donor in good health. Some clones in this sample may be carry-over from other donors' samples. J is TRBJ1-5 and V is TRBV27; no reliable D call. The CDR3 region is CASSLSWRVHQPQHF. The CDR3 DNA reads as TGTGCCAGCAGTTTATCGTGGAGGGTTCATCAGCCCCAGCATTTT.